This T cell receptor (beta chain) derives from a study of blood T cell repertoires in COVID-19. Clones were sequenced by immunoSEQ multiplex PCR, and TCRdb holds only the in-frame ones, with some missing. The top ten hold 5% to 6.5% of the sample, which has more than 250,000 clones, roughly 85% seen once. Germline V gene data show CDR1 as GTSNPN and CDR2 as SVGIG (reference sequence). The CDR3 spans 13 residues. V shed 6 bases and J 5 bases; nucleotides not matched to a gene: 6. The receptor comes from a man aged 50 to 60 with active or convalescent COVID-19. The sample consisted of peripheral blood. This chain connects TRBV30 to TRBJ2-2, with TRBD1 matching 7 bases. The CDR3 loop is CACDRVRTGELFF. CDR3 DNA sequence: TGTGCCTGCGACAGGGTCCGTACCGGGGAGCTGTTTTTT.